This TCR beta chain was observed in a study of cytomegalovirus exposure and HLA in healthy donors (dated by TCRdb to 2017 to 2019). For context, the study as a whole: In an earlier analysis of 587 of the donors, under 300 Gb of sequence data and 90 million to 120 million unique TCR beta sequences from approximately 180 million T cells were reported. To predict cytomegalovirus infection status, the study combined high-throughput TCR immunosequencing, statistical association of individual TCRs with disease status, and machine learning. The study profiled the T cell repertoires of some 610 subjects by immunosequencing and related them to cytomegalovirus serostatus. All discovery cohort repertoires had been generated on a single sequencing platform. Genome-wide SNP genotypes for about three fifths of the roughly 670 donors were used in a later genetic analysis, which treated that subset as a discovery cohort. Roughly 5 DR-DQ haplotypes were handled as single units for association and clustering, since linkage in the cohort was strong. Along with the approximately 700-subject first cohort, a separate validation cohort of some 130 different subjects was used. In a later analysis, previously published TCR beta repertoires from more than 500 donors were re-analyzed and high-resolution HLA genotyping was added so that TCR occurrence patterns could be studied. Typing coverage differed by locus: A, B, C, DRB1 and DQB1 were typed in about 629-640 donors, DQA1 in about 500, DPA1 in 606, and DPB1 in about 450. An early release that covered some 630 HLA-typed donors contained around 300 gigabases of sequencing data and some 87 million unique TCR sequences. Donor age, sex, ethnicity and CMV serostatus were compiled alongside the repertoire data. Class I and class II HLA loci were covered by the typing at four-digit resolution. The aim of the study was to test whether cataloging public T cell receptors could identify signatures of past pathogen exposure. Across around 400 genotyped donors of the cohort, an average of approximately 240,000 unique TCR beta nucleotide sequences per donor were sequenced, and around 19% of those sequences were non-productive. An earlier analysis of fewer than 700 of the donors applied high-throughput TCR beta sequencing to assess whether each TCR beta V gene segment acted as functional or pseudogenic. Rather than using new phenotypic data, the later analysis identified candidate immune exposures from TCR beta sequences and from how often those sequences occurred across donors. Of the approximately 400 genotyped donors, 81% were placed in the genetic ancestry cluster associated with self-reported Caucasian donors.

Results and caveats for the whole study, not just this receptor: A later analysis reported that several top co-occurrence clusters appeared linked to parvovirus B19, influenza, CMV and Epstein-Barr virus. HLA typing was unavailable for some donors at each locus, so association tests used only the typed subset. An earlier analysis of 450 to 750 of the donors showed that most TCR beta V segments appeared in productive rearrangements either about 87% or about 30% of the time, which broadly matched IMGT annotations. Three of the identified cytomegalovirus-associated TCR beta chains were confirmed in vitro to be specific for cytomegalovirus antigens. A later genetic analysis reported fewer N-insertions in productive TCRs among donors in an Asian-associated ancestry cluster than the approximately 700-donor mean. In both the original and validation cohorts, the classifier was reported to diagnose cytomegalovirus status with high specificity and sensitivity. According to a later analysis, most CMV-associated TCR beta chains appeared to be HLA-restricted, and the HLA associations seemed to be driven largely by CMV exposure. The presence/absence analyses assumed that sequencing depth was roughly uniform across donors, and that assumption may not be true. Linkage disequilibrium might explain the correlated functional status among segregating V segments, but an unknown experimental factor could not be ruled out. While some public TCRs were present in many individuals, most TCR sequences turned up only very rarely across donors. Some IMGT-functional V segments, including TRBV6-2 and TRBV6-3, could not be distinguished by the 87-base-pair reads and were therefore excluded. When HLA alleles, especially DR and DQ, strongly co-occurred, TCR associations were difficult to assign to individual alleles. Compared with equally common non-associated chains, HLA-associated TCR beta chains in a later analysis were more clonally expanded and had lower generation probabilities. Specific HLA alleles were associated with 15,000 to 20,000 TCR beta sequences at a false discovery rate of 0.05 in a later analysis. The study gave a list of 150 to 200 TCR beta chains associated with cytomegalovirus. Because counts were too low, approximately 15 rarely observed V segments, including chromosome 9 orphons, were excluded from the earlier analysis of roughly 580 of the donors. An association between a missense DCLRE1C variant and V-gene and J-gene trimming of TCR beta chains was found in a later genetic analysis and replicated in an independent cohort. A further reported finding was that TCR beta sequences accurately predicted the HLA-A and HLA-B alleles for most subjects in the first cohort. In this cohort, only TCR beta chains were sequenced, and detectable features were limited by the absence of alpha or paired-chain data. The authors suggested that the approach could potentially be extended to other disease states and immunological phenotypes. In a later analysis, the rate of TCR association differed among HLA loci, with DRB1 alleles having the most associated TCRs and HLA-C alleles having the fewest. Immune exposure information for the cohort was limited to CMV serostatus. The sequencing pipeline was judged likely to have produced a cluster of highly shared sequence variants as a technical artifact.

To prepare the library, the immunoSEQ multiplex PCR assay was applied. The multiplex PCR relied on a mix of 60 forward primers for TCR Vbeta segments and 13 reverse primers for TCR Jbeta segments. The CDR3 region of rearranged TCR beta genes was amplified from genomic DNA with a multiplex PCR assay. Amplified TCR beta libraries were sequenced as 87-base-pair reads on the Illumina HiSeq System. As for how the authors treated the data: Across the 500 to 750 repertoires, a later analysis counted 78 million or so unique TCR beta chains, around 10 million of which were shared by at least two donors. Raw reads were error-corrected and collapsed into unique sequences with a nearest-neighbor algorithm that merged closely related sequences to remove PCR and sequencing errors. CDR3 sequences were aligned to IMGT reference sequences to assign V, D and J gene segments. For a sequence to be retained, a match of at least six nucleotides to both a V gene segment and a J gene segment was required. Rearrangements were classified as productive when the CDR3 lacked stop codons and remained in frame with V and J, and all other rearrangements were classified as non-productive. Following IMGT convention, CDR3 was defined as the stretch from the second conserved V-encoded cysteine to the conserved J-encoded phenylalanine. Sequences without an unambiguous match to a single V gene segment were excluded from the earlier analysis of 450 to 650 of the donors. In an earlier analysis of approximately 590 of the donors, a V segment was called functional when productive rearrangements were above 56.7%, and segregating when the standard deviation between donors exceeded 5%. A statistical classification framework was built to diagnose cytomegalovirus status from the catalog of TCR beta chain sequences. V and J gene assignment, in a later analysis, came from comparing TCR nucleotide sequences with IMGT/GENE-DB human TR gene sequences. In a later analysis, CDR3 sequences and most-parsimonious VDJ recombination scenarios were assigned using the TCRdist pipeline. In a later analysis, every TCR beta chain was defined by the combination of its CDR3 amino acid sequence and its V-gene family, and reads without a unique V-gene family were dropped. A later analysis removed several hundred highly shared, low-generation-probability nucleotide sequences to deal with suspected cross-contamination and a sequencing artifact. In a later analysis, a clonal expansion index for each public chain was calculated from normalized within-repertoire ranks of inferred template counts. In a later analysis, generation probabilities were computed with a VDJ recombination model fitted to out-of-frame rearrangements, and the resulting probabilities were checked against IGoR. In a later analysis, hypergeometric tests were used to score TCR-TCR, TCR-HLA and TCR-CMV co-occurrence, with a repertoire-size bias correction applied to TCR pairs. False discovery rates were estimated in a later analysis by permuting HLA or CMV assignments 20 times. A later analysis grouped co-occurring TCRs with DBSCAN, adding TCRdist sequence similarity when clustering within HLA-allele-positive subsets. Co-occurrence clustering excluded repertoires with fewer than 30,000 or more than 120,000 public chains, plus five with anomalous nucleotide sharing. The table comes from immuneACCESS by way of TCRdb, which keeps in-frame sequences with V and J called. Part of the clones is missing from these tables; in studies checked, under half for an unresolved V gene and the rest for unknown reasons. V and J calls and clone size are as listed in that table; D and trimming were resolved from the DNA. The sample yields some 170,000 clones; about three quarters were counted once. The ten largest clones capture 6.3% of the sample.

In total, roughly 670 healthy bone marrow donors made up the cohort. At the time of sampling, all cohort members were nominally healthy, though unrecorded immune exposures were likely present. The donor tested CMV seropositive and was one of the 289 seropositive cohort members. Each donor provided a peripheral blood sample, and peripheral blood mononuclear cells were used for TCR beta sequencing. Genomic DNA was extracted from the blood cell samples with the Qiagen DNeasy Blood Extraction Kit. CDR1 and CDR2 (MNHEY, SVGAGI) derive from the germline V gene. The germline V end is reduced by 6 bases and the J end by 15 bases; junction bases left unmatched: 7. Measured from the cysteine to the phenylalanine, the CDR3 is 12 residues long. CDR3 DNA is the only sequence kept; it has 36 bases, read in frame from the first base. On this clone: What antigen it recognizes has not been identified. Base qualities are missing; no much larger clone stands one base away.

This receptor was identified in a man aged 35-49 years in good health and CMV-seropositive. Sequencing was performed on PBMCs. The chain is assembled from TRBV6-5 and TRBJ2-1; TRBD2 aligns with 11 central bases. For the CDR3, the sequence is CASRQTSGISFF. The sequence in DNA is TGTGCCAGCAGACAGACTAGCGGGATTTCGTTCTTC.